This entry lists 22 T cell receptor beta chains sequenced from one sample in a study of T cell responses to AZD1222 COVID-19 vaccine (dated by TCRdb to about 2021). Explained via the paper, the time point label denotes: about 28 days (+/-7) after the second vaccine dose. This specimen's treatment or condition label, per the study, means: meningococcal conjugate vaccine given as trial control. Library preparation was by the immunoSEQ multiplex PCR assay. TCRdb re-hosts the immuneACCESS table, in-frame sequences only. Its copies lack some clones; in the studies checked, an unresolved V gene accounts for under half of them, and the cause for the rest is not known. The sample has about 180,000 clones on record, 80% to 95% of them singletons. The ten largest account for about 1% of the sample. Here the sequenced sample was peripheral blood, taken 28 days after the second dose of the MenACWY control vaccine. The receptors here all came from an adult who received the MenACWY meningococcal vaccine as a control.

Turning to this clone: This same CDR3 is encoded by further DNA sequences in the sample. The rearrangement links TRBV5-6 to TRBJ1-4; D uncertain. V lost 0 bases to trimming and J lost 5 bases, with 5 bases between them. Germline V lookup: CDR1 SGHDT, CDR2 YYEEEE. The CDR3 consists of 13 residues. The CDR3: CASSLVGNEKLFF. The CDR3 DNA reads TGTGCCAGCAGCTTGGTAGGGAATGAAAAACTGTTTTTT. Supplemented by reference TRBV5-6 and TRBJ1-4, the full variable domain reads DAGVTQSPTHLIKTRGQQVTLRCSPKSGHDTVSWYQQALGQGPQFIFQYYEEEERQRGNFPDRFSGHQFPNYSSELNVNALLLGDSALYLCASSLVGNEKLFFGSGTQLSVL.

The chain combines TRBV28 with TRBJ1-2; D ambiguous. The germline V and J ends were trimmed by 7 bases and 0 bases, with 15 bases remaining between them. Germline values: CDR1 MDHEN, CDR2 SYDVKM. The CDR3 has 15 amino acids. CDR3 DNA: TGTGCCAGCACCCCAGTTGGGAGATCTAACTATGGCTACACCTTC. It is translated as CASTPVGRSNYGYTF.

V gene TRBV29-1 combines with J gene TRBJ1-1; D gene unclear. From germline, CDR1 is SQVTM and CDR2 ANQGSEA. Trimming shortened V by 4 bases and J by 5 bases, and 11 bases separated the two germline ends. The CDR3 is made up of 12 amino acids. The CDR3 loop is CSVVWGYTEAFF. The CDR3 nucleotides read TGCAGCGTTGTGTGGGGTTATACTGAAGCTTTCTTT.

The V gene is TRBV30, the J gene TRBJ1-5; D is unclear. The CDR3 is made up of 13 amino acids. V dropped 0 bases and J dropped 7 bases, with 10 bases sitting between them. Germline CDR1 reads GTSNPN; CDR2 reads SVGIG (reference sequence). The DNA for the CDR3 is TGTGCCTGGAGTGTACCTTCCGGCCAGCCCCAGCATTTT. Protein product: CAWSVPSGQPQHF.

This clone occurred a few times. V is TRBV20-1 and J is TRBJ1-2; D remains ambiguous. CDR3 length: 10 residues. Deletions cut 4 bases from V and 4 bases from J, with 4 bases between. Germline V gene lookup returns CDR1 DFQATT and CDR2 SNEGSKA (reference sequence). CDR3 residues: CSAKSYGYTF. In nucleotides, the CDR3 is TGCAGTGCTAAAAGCTATGGCTACACCTTC.

This chain links TRBV7-2 with TRBJ1-6; 7 bases map to TRBD1. Trimming took 5 bases from V and 4 from J; bases not matched to a gene: 2. The CDR3 has 14 amino acids. The germline CDR1 and CDR2 sequences are SGHTA and FQGNSA. The CDR3 DNA is TGTGCCAGCAGCCGGGACAGTTATAATTCACCCCTCCACTTT. It codes for CASSRDSYNSPLHF.

This chain uses TRBV6-5 with TRBJ1-5, with D possibly TRBD1 on 5 matching bases. The CDR3 has 14 residues. V was shortened by 2 bases and J by 5 bases, with 10 bases between the two germline ends. Looked up from germline, CDR1 is MNHEY and CDR2 is SVGAGI. In DNA, the CDR3 is TGTGCCAGCAGTTACGACAGAGAGTATCAGCCCCAGCATTTT. Its protein product is CASSYDREYQPQHF.

The V call is TRBV5-1, the J call TRBJ1-1; unclear D gene. Germline V lookup: CDR1 SGHRS, CDR2 YFSETQ. The CDR3 spans 14 residues. V lost 6 bases and J lost 2, with 14 bases in between. The CDR3 loop reads CASTRAGLNTEAFF. The CDR3 bases are TGCGCCAGCACACGAGCCGGGCTCAACACTGAAGCTTTCTTT.

A single count supports this clone. This chain joins TRBV9 and TRBJ2-3; D possibly corresponds to TRBD2 (6 bases). The CDR3 spans 19 residues. Germline V CDR1 and CDR2: SGDLS, YYNGEE. The V end was cut by 5 bases, the J end by 4 bases, with 29 bases between. CDR3 residues: CASSKRKRVALRRADTQYF. The DNA for the CDR3 is TGTGCCAGCAGTAAGAGGAAGAGGGTAGCCTTACGGAGGGCAGATACGCAGTATTTT.

The V and J genes are TRBV27 and TRBJ1-2; D unresolved. The germline V gene has CDR1 MNHEY and CDR2 SMNVEV (reference sequence). The V and J ends lost 3 bases and 0 bases respectively, with 11 bases between them. The CDR3 sequence is 15 residues long. Here the CDR3 DNA reads TGTGCCAGCAGTTTTGGTGGCCCTTCTAACTATGGCTACACCTTC. Translated: CASSFGGPSNYGYTF.

The chain joins TRBV12-3 or TRBV12-4 to TRBJ1-2; D unresolved. This CDR3 is built from 13 residues. The V gene lost 7 bases and the J gene lost 8 bases, with 17 bases spanning the gap. CDR3 DNA sequence: TGTGCCAGCAAACTGGGAAAGACCGAGGGCTACACCTTC. This translates into CASKLGKTEGYTF.

This clone was picked up one time. The rearrangement joins TRBV4-3 to TRBJ1-4; D is perhaps TRBD1 (5 bases). Trimming cost V 4 bases and J 1 base, with 7 bases left between them. Germline assignment: CDR1 LGHNA and CDR2 YSLEER. The CDR3 sequence is 14 residues long. For the CDR3, the DNA is TGCGCCAGCAGCCCCCAGGGAACTAATGAAAAACTGTTTTTT. It specifies CASSPQGTNEKLFF.

The chain combines TRBV5-5 with TRBJ1-6, with D unclear. V lost 5 bases, J lost 13 bases, and 13 bases lay in between. Germline V gene sequence: CDR1 SGHKS, CDR2 YYEKEE (reference sequence). This CDR3 is built from 12 residues. CDR3 sequence (DNA): TGTGCCAGCAGTTCCGAGTTCTCGCCCCTCCACTTT. Translation gives CASSSEFSPLHF.

The V and J genes are TRBV18 and TRBJ1-1, with D possibly TRBD1 on 6 matching bases. This CDR3 has 18 amino acids. Germline loops: CDR1 KGHSH, CDR2 LQKENI. V gave up 3 bases and J gave up 0 bases, with 20 bases separating them. CDR3 sequence: CASSPWPPGGSMNTEAFF. The DNA of the CDR3 is TGTGCCAGCTCACCCTGGCCCCCCGGGGGCTCGATGAACACTGAAGCTTTCTTT.

J is TRBJ2-7 and V is TRBV5-1; D not resolved. Trimming pared 3 bases from V and 4 bases from J, leaving 11 bases between. Germline V gene lookup returns CDR1 SGHRS and CDR2 YFSETQ. The CDR3 runs 13 residues. CDR3 loop: CASSSDNDYEQYF. CDR3 DNA sequence: TGCGCCAGCAGCTCCGACAATGATTACGAGCAGTACTTC.

The CDR3 DNA reads TGTGCCAGCAGTCTGAGCGGGGGGCCCACAGATACGCAGTATTTT. It is translated as CASSLSGGPTDTQYF. The chain carries TRBV2 and TRBJ2-3; 9 bases align to TRBD2. Germline V gene lookup returns CDR1 SNHLY and CDR2 FYNNEI. There are 15 residues in the CDR3. V trimming: 5 bases; J trimming: 2 bases; junction bases outside the gene matches: 5.

The V and J genes are TRBV11-2 and TRBJ1-1; D not certain. Trimming took off 0 bases at V and 1 base at J, with 15 bases between the two ends. The germline gives CDR1 SGHAT, CDR2 FQNNGV. The CDR3 loop spans 17 amino acids. The CDR3, as DNA: TGTGCCAGCAGCTTAGACCCGGGCCTCTGGGGGAACACTGAAGCTTTCTTT. Protein product: CASSLDPGLWGNTEAFF.

This clone has only one observation. The V call is TRBV10-1, the J call TRBJ1-2; the D is unclear. Germline V gene sequence: CDR1 WNHNN, CDR2 SYGVQD (reference sequence). The V gene lost 4 bases and the J gene lost 5 bases, with 14 bases spanning the gap. This CDR3 contains 14 residues. The CDR3 nucleotides read TGCGCCAGCAGTGGTGGAGGGCAAAAGTATGGCTACACCTTC. It yields the protein CASSGGGQKYGYTF.

The genes are TRBV5-5 and TRBJ1-2, with 11 bases aligning to TRBD1. Unmatched junction bases numbered 6, after V lost 4 bases and J lost 7 bases. Germline assignment: CDR1 SGHKS and CDR2 YYEKEE (reference sequence). The CDR3 is made up of 14 amino acids. The CDR3 here is CASSPDRGRIGYTF. The CDR3 nucleotides are TGTGCCAGCAGCCCGGACAGGGGGCGGATTGGCTACACCTTC.

The chain employs TRBV5-4 and TRBJ2-5, with 11 positions matching TRBD2. Trimming cost V 2 bases and J 5 bases; bases outside gene matches: 5. The germline CDR1 and CDR2 sequences are SGHNT and YYREEE (reference sequence). The CDR3 contains 15 residues. CDR3 DNA: TGTGCCAGCAGCTTTAGCGGGGGGGTAGGGGAGACCCAGTACTTC. Translated: CASSFSGGVGETQYF.

This chain uses TRBV6-2 or TRBV6-3 with TRBJ1-2; D is unresolved. The CDR3 length is 15 residues. In germline, CDR1 is MNHEY, CDR2 SVGEGT. The ends were cut back, 0 bases at V and 8 bases at J, with 16 bases in the middle. CDR3 DNA sequence: TGTGCCAGCAGTTACTCGAACCCCTCGGGAGACGGCTACACCTTC. Translation: CASSYSNPSGDGYTF.

This clone was observed a single time. The chain has TRBV4-1 and TRBJ1-3; D is uncertain. Germline CDR1 reads MGHRA; CDR2 reads YSYEKL. The CDR3 is made up of 18 amino acids. The V end lost 0 bases, the J end lost 3 bases, and 18 bases lay between the germline ends. The CDR3 DNA reads as TGCGCCAGCAGCCAAGATCGGGATGGGGAAGGAGATGGAAACACCATATATTTT. Its translation is CASSQDRDGEGDGNTIYF.